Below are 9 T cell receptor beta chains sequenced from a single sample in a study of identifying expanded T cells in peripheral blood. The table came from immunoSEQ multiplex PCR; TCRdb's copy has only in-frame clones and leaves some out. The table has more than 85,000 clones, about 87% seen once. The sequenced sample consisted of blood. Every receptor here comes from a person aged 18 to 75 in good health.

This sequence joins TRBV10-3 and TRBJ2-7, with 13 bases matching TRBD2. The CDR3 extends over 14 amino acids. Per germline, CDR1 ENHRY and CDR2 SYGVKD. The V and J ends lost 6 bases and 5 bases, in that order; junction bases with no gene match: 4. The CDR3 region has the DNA TGTGCCATCAGGGGACTAGCGGGGTCTAACGAGCAGTACTTC. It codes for CAIRGLAGSNEQYF.

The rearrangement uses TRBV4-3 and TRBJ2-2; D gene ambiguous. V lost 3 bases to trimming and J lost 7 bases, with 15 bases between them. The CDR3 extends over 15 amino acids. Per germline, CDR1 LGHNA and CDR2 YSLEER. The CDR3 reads CASSHEWGTRGELFF. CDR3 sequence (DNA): TGCGCCAGCAGCCATGAATGGGGTACTCGCGGGGAGCTGTTTTTT.

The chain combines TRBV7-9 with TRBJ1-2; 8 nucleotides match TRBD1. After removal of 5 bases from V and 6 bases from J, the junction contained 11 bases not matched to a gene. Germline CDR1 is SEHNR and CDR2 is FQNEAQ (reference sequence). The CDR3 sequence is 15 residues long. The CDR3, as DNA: TGTGCCAGCAGCACCCCGGACAGGGAGGCTCATGGCTACACCTTC. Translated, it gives CASSTPDREAHGYTF.

The CDR3 DNA follows: TGTGCCAGCAGTTTATTAAGACAGCACTATAGCAATCAGCCCCAGCATTTT. Translating gives CASSLLRQHYSNQPQHF. The J gene is TRBJ1-5, the V gene TRBV28; TRBD1 is a possible D gene (5 bases). The ends were cut back, 1 base at V and 0 bases at J, with 13 bases in the middle. There are 17 residues in the CDR3. CDR1 MDHEN and CDR2 SYDVKM come from the germline V gene.

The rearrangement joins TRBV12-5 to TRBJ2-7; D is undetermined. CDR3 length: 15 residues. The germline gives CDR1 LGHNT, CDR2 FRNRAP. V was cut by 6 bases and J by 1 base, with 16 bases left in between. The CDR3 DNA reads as TGTGCTAGTGGGCCCACCGGACCCGGATCCTACGAGCAGTACTTC. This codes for CASGPTGPGSYEQYF.

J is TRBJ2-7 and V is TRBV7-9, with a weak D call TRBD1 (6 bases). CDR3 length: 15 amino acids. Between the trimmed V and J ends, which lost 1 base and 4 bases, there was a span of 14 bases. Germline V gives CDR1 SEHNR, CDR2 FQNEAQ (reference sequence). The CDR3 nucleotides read TGTGCCAGCAGCTTAGAAGGGGGACCGGGGTACGAGCAGTACTTC. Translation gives CASSLEGGPGYEQYF.

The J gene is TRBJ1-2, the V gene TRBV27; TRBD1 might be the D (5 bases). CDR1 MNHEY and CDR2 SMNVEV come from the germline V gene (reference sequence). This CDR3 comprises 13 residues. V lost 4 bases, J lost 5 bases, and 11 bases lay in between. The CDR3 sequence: CASSSRGGYGYTF. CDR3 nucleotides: TGTGCCAGCAGTTCAAGGGGTGGGTATGGCTACACCTTC.

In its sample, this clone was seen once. The CDR3 nucleotides are TGTGCAAGTCGCTTCCCAGGACGAGACAGGGGTGACTACGAGCAGTACTTC. Amino acid sequence: CASRFPGRDRGDYEQYF. J is TRBJ2-7 and V is TRBV12-2; the table calls TRBD1, which could not be checked here. TRBV12-2 is a listed pseudogene. The CDR3 is 17 residues long.

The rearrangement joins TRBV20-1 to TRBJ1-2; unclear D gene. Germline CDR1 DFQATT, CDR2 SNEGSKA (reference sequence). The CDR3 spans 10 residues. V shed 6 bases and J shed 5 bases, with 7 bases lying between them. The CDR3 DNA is TGCAGTGCCTGGTCGTATGGCTACACCTTC. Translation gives CSAWSYGYTF.